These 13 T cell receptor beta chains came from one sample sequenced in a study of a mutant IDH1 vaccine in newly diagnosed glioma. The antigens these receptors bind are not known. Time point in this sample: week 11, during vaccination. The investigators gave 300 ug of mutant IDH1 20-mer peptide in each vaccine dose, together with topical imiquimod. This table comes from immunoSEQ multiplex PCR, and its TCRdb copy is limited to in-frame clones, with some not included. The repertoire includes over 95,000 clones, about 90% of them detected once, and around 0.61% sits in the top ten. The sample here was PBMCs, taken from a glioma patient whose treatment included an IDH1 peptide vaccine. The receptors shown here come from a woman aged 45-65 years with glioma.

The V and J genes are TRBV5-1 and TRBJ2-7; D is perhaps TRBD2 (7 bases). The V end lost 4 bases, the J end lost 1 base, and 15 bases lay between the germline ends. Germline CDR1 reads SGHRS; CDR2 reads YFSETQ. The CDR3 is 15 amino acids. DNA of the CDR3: TGCGCCAGCAGCCGGGGGAGGGGGATTTCCTACGAGCAGTACTTC. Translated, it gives CASSRGRGISYEQYF.

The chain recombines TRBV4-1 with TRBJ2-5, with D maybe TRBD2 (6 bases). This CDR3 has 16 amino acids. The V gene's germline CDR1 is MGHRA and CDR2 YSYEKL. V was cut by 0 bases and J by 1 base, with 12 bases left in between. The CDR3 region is CASSQDWGVSQETQYF. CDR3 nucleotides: TGCGCCAGCAGCCAAGATTGGGGGGTATCCCAAGAGACCCAGTACTTC.

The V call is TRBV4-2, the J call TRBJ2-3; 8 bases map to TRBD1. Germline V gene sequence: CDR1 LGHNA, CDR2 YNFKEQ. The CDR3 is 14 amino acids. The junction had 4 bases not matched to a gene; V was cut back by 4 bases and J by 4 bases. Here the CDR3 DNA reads TGTGCCAGCAGCCTCGGACAGGGATCAGATACGCAGTATTTT. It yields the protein CASSLGQGSDTQYF.

This chain's CDR3 is CASSYITGDTEAFF. As DNA, the CDR3 is TGTGCCAGCAGCTATATAACAGGGGACACTGAAGCTTTCTTT. This chain connects TRBV11-2 to TRBJ1-1; 7 nucleotides agree with TRBD1. This CDR3 is 14 amino acids long. The junction had 5 bases not matched to a gene; V was cut back by 4 bases and J by 3 bases. Per germline, CDR1 SGHAT and CDR2 FQNNGV.

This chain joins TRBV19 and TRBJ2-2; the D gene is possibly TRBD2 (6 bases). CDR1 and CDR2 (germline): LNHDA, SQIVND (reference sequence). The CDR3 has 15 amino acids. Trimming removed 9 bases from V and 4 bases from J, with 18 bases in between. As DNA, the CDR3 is TGTGCCAGCGGGGGAAACTACCAAAGCACCGGGGAGCTGTTTTTT. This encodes CASGGNYQSTGELFF.

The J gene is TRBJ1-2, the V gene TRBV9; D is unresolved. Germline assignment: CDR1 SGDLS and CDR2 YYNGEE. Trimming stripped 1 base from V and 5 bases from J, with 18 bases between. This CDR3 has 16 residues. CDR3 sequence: CASSVYGQADPYGYTF. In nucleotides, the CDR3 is TGTGCCAGCAGCGTATATGGGCAGGCAGACCCGTATGGCTACACCTTC.

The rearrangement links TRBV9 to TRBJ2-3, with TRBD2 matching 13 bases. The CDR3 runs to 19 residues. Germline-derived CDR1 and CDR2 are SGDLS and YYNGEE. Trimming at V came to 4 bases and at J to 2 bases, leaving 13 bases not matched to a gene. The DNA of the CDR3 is TGTGCCAGCAGCCCTCCCTACATGGGACTAGCGGGGTCCACAGATACGCAGTATTTT. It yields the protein CASSPPYMGLAGSTDTQYF.

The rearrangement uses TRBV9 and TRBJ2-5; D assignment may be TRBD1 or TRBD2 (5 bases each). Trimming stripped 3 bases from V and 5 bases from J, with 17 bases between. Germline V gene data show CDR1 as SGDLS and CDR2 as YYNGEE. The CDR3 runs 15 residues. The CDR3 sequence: CASSGWDRRRETQYF. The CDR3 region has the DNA TGTGCCAGCAGCGGATGGGACCGCCGGCGGGAGACCCAGTACTTC.

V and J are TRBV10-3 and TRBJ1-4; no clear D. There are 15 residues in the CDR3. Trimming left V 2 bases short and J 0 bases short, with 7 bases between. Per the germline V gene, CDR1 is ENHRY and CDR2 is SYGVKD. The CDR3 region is CAISEQAATNEKLFF. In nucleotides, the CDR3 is TGTGCCATCAGTGAGCAGGCGGCAACTAATGAAAAACTGTTTTTT.

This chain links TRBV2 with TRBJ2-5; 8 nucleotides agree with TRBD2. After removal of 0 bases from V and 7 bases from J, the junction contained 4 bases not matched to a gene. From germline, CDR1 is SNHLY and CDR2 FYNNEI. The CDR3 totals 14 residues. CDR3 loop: CASSEALREGTQYF. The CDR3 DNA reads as TGTGCCAGCAGTGAAGCGCTTCGGGAGGGGACCCAGTACTTC.

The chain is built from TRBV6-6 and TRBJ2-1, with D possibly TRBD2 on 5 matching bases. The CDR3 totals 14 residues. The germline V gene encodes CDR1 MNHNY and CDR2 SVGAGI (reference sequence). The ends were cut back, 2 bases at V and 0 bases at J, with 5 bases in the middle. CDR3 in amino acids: CASSYGSSYNEQFF. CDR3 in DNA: TGTGCCAGCAGTTACGGGAGCTCCTACAATGAGCAGTTCTTC.

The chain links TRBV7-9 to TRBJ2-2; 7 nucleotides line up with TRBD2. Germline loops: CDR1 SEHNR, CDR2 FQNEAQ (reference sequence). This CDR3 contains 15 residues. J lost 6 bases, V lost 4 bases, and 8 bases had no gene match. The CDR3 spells CASSSRGEGAGELFF. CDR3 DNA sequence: TGTGCCAGCAGCTCCCGTGGGGAGGGAGCCGGGGAGCTGTTTTTT.

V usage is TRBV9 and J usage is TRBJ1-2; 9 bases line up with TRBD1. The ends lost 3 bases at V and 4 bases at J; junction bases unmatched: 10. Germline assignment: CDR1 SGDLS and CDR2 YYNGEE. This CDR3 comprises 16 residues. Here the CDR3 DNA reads TGTGCCAGCAGCGGCGGACCACAGGGGGCGGGCTATGGCTACACCTTC. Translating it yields CASSGGPQGAGYGYTF.